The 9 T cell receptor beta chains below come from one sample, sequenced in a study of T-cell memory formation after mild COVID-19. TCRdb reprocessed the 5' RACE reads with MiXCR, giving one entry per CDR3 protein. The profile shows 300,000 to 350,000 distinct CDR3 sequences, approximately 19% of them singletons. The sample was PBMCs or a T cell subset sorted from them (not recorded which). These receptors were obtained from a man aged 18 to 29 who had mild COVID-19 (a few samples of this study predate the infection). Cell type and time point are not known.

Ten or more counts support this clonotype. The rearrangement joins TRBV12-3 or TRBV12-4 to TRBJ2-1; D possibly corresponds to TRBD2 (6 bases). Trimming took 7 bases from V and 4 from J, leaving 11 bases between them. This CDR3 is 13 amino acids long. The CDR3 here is CASKEGDYNEQFF. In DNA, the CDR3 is TGTGCCAGCAAGGAGGGAGATTACAATGAGCAGTTCTTC.

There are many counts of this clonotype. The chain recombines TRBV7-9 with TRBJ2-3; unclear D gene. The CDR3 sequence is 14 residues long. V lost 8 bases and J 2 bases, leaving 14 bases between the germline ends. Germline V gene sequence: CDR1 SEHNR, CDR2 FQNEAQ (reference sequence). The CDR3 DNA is TGTGCCAGCGGGGAATGGGAAAACACAGATACGCAGTATTTT. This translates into CASGEWENTDTQYF. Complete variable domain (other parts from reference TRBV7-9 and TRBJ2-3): DTGVSQNPRHKITKRGQNVTFRCDPISEHNRLYWYRQTLGQGPEFLTYFQNEAQLEKSRLLSDRFSAERPKGSFSTLEIQRTEQGDSAMYLCASGEWENTDTQYFGPGTRLTVL.

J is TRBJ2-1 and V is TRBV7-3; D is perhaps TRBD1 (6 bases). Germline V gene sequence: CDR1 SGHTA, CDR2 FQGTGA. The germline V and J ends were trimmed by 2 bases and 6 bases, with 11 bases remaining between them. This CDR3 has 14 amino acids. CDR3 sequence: CASSLDTGINEQFF. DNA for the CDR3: TGTGCCAGCAGCTTAGATACAGGGATCAATGAGCAGTTCTTC.

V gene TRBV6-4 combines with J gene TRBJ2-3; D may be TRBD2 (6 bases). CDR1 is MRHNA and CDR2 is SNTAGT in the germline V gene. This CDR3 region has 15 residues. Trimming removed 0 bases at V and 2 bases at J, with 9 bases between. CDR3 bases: TGTGCCAGCAGTGACTCGTCTAGCGCCACAGATACGCAGTATTTT. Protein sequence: CASSDSSSATDTQYF.

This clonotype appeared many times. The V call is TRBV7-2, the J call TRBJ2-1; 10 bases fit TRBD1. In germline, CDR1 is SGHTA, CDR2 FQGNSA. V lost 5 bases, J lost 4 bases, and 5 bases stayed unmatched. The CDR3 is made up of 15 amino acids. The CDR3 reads CASSQGQGKYNEQFF. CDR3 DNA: TGTGCCAGCAGCCAGGGACAGGGGAAATACAATGAGCAGTTCTTC.

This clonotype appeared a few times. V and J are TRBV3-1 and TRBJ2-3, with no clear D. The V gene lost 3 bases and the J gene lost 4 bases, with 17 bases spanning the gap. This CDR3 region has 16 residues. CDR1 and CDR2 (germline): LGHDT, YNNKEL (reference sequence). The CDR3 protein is CASSHKAYSLADTQYF. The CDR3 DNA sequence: TGTGCCAGCAGCCATAAAGCTTATAGTCTCGCAGATACGCAGTATTTT.

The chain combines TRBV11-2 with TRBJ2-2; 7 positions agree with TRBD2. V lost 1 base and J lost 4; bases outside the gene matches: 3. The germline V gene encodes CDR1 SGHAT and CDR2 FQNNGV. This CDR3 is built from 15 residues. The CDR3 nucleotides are TGTGCCAGCAGCTTAGGTTGGGGGGGCACCGGGGAGCTGTTTTTT. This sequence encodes CASSLGWGGTGELFF.

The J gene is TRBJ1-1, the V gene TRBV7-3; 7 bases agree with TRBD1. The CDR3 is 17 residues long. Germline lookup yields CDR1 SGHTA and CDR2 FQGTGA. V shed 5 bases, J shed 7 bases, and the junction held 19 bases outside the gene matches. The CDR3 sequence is CASSPTGFGETWDEAFF. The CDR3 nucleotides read TGTGCCAGCAGCCCGACAGGGTTTGGAGAGACTTGGGATGAAGCTTTCTTT. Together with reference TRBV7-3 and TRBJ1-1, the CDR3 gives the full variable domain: GAGVSQTPSNKVTEKGKYVELRCDPISGHTALYWYRQSLGQGPEFLIYFQGTGAADDSGLPNDRFFAVRPEGSVSTLKIQRTERGDSAVYLCASSPTGFGETWDEAFFGQGTRLTVV.

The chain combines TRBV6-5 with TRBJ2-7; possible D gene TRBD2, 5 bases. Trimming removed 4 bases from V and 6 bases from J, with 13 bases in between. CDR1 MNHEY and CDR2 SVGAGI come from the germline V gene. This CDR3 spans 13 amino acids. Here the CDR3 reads CASSFGRTSEQYF. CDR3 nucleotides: TGTGCCAGCAGTTTCGGCCGAACTAGCGAGCAGTACTTC.